Only one count was recorded for the clone carrying this T cell receptor beta chain. The target antigen is unknown. A CD45RA+ naive subset and a CD45RA-negative memory subset were split from CD4+ cells. This sample was included in a study of shared clonotypes between healthy human individuals. Method: immunoSEQ multiplex PCR; TCRdb's copy keeps in-frame clones and lacks some. The sample lists 150,000 to 200,000 clones, approximately 92% occurring once. Study conclusions and caveats: Genetic and exposure-history diversity was limited by the small donor number. Naive subsets generally exceeded memory subsets in estimated richness.

The CDR3 is 15 residues long. CDR1 and CDR2 (germline): MDHEN, SYDVKM. The rearrangement joins TRBV28 to TRBJ2-5; 7 nucleotides match TRBD2. The J call may not be correct, given that the DNA end is closer to TRBJ2-7. This clonotype originated in a woman between 25 and 40 years old in good health. The specimen was naive CD4+ T cells sorted from blood. The subset: CD45RA+ positively selected. Here the CDR3 DNA reads TGTGCCAGCGCAATCGGGGGGACGGTCTCCTACGAGCAGTACTTC. It specifies CASAIGGTVSYEQYF.